The 5 T cell receptor beta chains below all came from one sample that was sequenced in a study of blood T cell repertoires in COVID-19. The assay was immunoSEQ multiplex PCR, and TCRdb's table has in-frame clones only and misses some. The data show roughly 180,000 clones, with roughly 80% seen just once and 12% held by the top ten. The sample comprised PBMCs or T cells enriched from blood (not recorded which). These receptors all come from a man in his forties who had recovered from COVID-19.

V gene TRBV5-6 combines with J gene TRBJ1-5; TRBD1 aligns across 9 bases. J gave up 7 bases and V 5 bases, and 4 bases lay outside the gene matches. From germline, CDR1 is SGHDT and CDR2 YYEEEE. CDR3 size: 13 residues. The CDR3 coding sequence is TGTGCCAGCAGTTGGGACAGGGCCCAGCCCCAGCATTTT. Translating gives CASSWDRAQPQHF.

The genes are TRBV6-5 and TRBJ1-4; 7 bases agree with TRBD1. The CDR3 has 14 amino acids. V lost 7 bases and J lost 8; bases outside the gene matches: 10. Germline V gene lookup returns CDR1 MNHEY and CDR2 SVGAGI. The CDR3 sequence: CASTAQGVKEKLFF. DNA for the CDR3: TGTGCCAGCACGGCCCAGGGGGTGAAAGAAAAACTGTTTTTT.

The chain has TRBV27 and TRBJ1-6; 12 positions match TRBD1. CDR3 size: 15 residues. CDR1 and CDR2 from the germline V gene are MNHEY and SMNVEV (reference sequence). V gave up 6 bases and J gave up 10 bases; unmatched junction bases: 7. CDR3 region: CASRPGQGARSPLHF. The CDR3 coding sequence is TGTGCCAGCAGGCCGGGACAGGGGGCAAGATCACCCCTCCACTTT.

J is TRBJ2-7 and V is TRBV28, with D possibly matching TRBD1 (5 bases). CDR1 MDHEN and CDR2 SYDVKM come from the germline V gene. CDR3 size: 13 residues. Trimming took off 6 bases at V and 3 bases at J, with 12 bases between the two ends. In DNA, the CDR3 is TGTGCCAGCAGGACCGACAGTTTCTACGAGCAGTACTTC. Translating gives CASRTDSFYEQYF.

V and J are TRBV27 and TRBJ1-6; 7 positions agree with TRBD1. The J segment lost 15 bases and the V segment lost 3 bases, leaving 11 bases of the junction unmatched. Looked up from germline, CDR1 is MNHEY and CDR2 is SMNVEV (reference sequence). The CDR3 has 14 amino acids. The DNA for the CDR3 is TGTGCCAGCAGTTTTCGCGGACAGGCTTTGGGCCTCCACTTT. It codes for CASSFRGQALGLHF.